Included here is one T cell receptor beta chain sequence, with context. Its antigen is unidentified. An end of the junction does not agree with germline; a read error may underlie this. Healthy Caucasians supplied all donations. Each cDNA held unique molecular identifiers, and template switching gave it a universal primer site. TCRdb reprocessed the 5' RACE reads via MiXCR and lists one record per CDR3 protein. The sample holds about 220,000 distinct CDR3 sequences; 7.5% are singletons and the top ten take over 5%. The sample belongs to a study of identical twins. The study's findings and limits: For cord blood, abundant beta clonotypes had fewer insertions, unlike memory repertoires, which showed none.

There are 17 residues in the CDR3. Germline V gene sequence: CDR1 DFQATT, CDR2 SNEGSKA (reference sequence). This sample was shared with a second study, whose subject was yellow fever vaccine responses in identical twins.

The specimen was CD8+ T cells sorted from blood. The sequence was obtained from a young woman in good health. The J gene is TRBJ2-5, the V gene TRBV20-1, with D tentatively TRBD1 (6 bases). CDR3 in amino acids: CSAREGYLGHQQETQYF. Here the CDR3 DNA reads TGCAGTGCTCGAGAGGGCTACTTGGGACACCAGCAAGAGACCCAGTACTTC.